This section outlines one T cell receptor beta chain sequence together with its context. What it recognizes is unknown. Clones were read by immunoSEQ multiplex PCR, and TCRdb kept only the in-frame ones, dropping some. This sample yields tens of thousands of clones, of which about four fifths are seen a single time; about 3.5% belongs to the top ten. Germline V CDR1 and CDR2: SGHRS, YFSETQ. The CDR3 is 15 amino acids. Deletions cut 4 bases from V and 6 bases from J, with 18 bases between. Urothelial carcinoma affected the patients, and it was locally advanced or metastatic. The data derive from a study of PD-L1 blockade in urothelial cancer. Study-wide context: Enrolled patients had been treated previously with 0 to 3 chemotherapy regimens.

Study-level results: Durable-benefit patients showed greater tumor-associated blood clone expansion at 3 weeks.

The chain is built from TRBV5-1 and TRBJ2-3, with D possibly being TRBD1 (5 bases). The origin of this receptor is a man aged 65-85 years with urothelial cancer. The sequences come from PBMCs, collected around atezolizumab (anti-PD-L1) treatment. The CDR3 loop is CASSRNDRTGDTQYF. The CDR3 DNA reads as TGCGCCAGCAGCCGAAATGACAGAACTGGGGATACGCAGTATTTT.